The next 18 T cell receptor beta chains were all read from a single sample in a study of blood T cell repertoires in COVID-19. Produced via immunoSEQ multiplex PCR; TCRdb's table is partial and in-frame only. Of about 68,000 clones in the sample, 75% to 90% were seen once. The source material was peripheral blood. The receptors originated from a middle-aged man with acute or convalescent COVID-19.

The CDR3 DNA reads as TGTGCCAGCAGTCCCGGGAGTGGGACAGATACGCAGTATTTT. Protein: CASSPGSGTDTQYF. V and J are TRBV6-5 and TRBJ2-3, with D tentatively TRBD2 (6 bases). In germline, CDR1 is MNHEY, CDR2 SVGAGI. This CDR3 spans 14 amino acids. V was cut by 5 bases and J by 3 bases, with 12 bases left in between.

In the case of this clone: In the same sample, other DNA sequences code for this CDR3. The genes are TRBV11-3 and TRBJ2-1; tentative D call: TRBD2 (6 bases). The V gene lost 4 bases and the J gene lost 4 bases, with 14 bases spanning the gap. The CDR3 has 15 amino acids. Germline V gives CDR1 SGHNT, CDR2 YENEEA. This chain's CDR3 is CASSSGTGVYNEQFF. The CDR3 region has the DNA TGTGCCAGCAGCTCCGGGACGGGGGTTTACAATGAGCAGTTCTTC.

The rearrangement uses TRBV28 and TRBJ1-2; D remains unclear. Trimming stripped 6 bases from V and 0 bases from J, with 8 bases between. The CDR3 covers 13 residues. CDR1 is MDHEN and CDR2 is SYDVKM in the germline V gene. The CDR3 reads CASSLRANYGYTF. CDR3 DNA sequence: TGTGCCAGCAGCCTCCGAGCTAACTATGGCTACACCTTC.

The CDR3 DNA reads TGCAGCGTTGCGTATCACGGACAGAAGGATGGCTACACCTTC. It codes for CSVAYHGQKDGYTF. The J gene is TRBJ1-2, the V gene TRBV29-1, with D tentatively TRBD1 (6 bases). Germline V gene lookup returns CDR1 SQVTM and CDR2 ANQGSEA. V dropped 4 bases and J dropped 6 bases, with 18 bases sitting between them. The CDR3 contains 14 residues.

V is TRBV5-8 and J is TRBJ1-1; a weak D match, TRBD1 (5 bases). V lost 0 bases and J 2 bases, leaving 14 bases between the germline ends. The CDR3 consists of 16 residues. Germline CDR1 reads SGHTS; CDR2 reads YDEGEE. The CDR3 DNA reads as TGTGCCAGCAGCTTGGACTTCCGGGGGTTCAACACTGAAGCTTTCTTT. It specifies CASSLDFRGFNTEAFF.

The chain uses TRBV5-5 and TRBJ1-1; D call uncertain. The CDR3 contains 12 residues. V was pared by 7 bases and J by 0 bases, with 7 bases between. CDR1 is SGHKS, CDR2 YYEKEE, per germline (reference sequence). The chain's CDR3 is CASQNMNTEAFF. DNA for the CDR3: TGTGCCAGCCAAAACATGAACACTGAAGCTTTCTTT.

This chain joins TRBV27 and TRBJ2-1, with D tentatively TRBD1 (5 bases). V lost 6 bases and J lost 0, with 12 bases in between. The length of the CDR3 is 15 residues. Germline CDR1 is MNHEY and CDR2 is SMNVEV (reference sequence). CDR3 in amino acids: CASRAGQSSYNEQFF. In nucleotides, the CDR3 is TGTGCCAGCAGAGCTGGACAAAGCTCCTACAATGAGCAGTTCTTC.

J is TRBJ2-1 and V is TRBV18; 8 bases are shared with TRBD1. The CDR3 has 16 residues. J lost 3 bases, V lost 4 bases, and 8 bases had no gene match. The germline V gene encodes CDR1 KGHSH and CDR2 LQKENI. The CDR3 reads CASSLTTGAIYNEQFF. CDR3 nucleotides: TGTGCCAGCTCACTTACGACAGGGGCGATCTACAATGAGCAGTTCTTC.

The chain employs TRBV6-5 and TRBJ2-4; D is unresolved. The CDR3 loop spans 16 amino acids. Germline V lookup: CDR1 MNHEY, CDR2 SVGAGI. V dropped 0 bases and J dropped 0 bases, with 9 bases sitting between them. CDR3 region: CASSYSRNLAKNIQYF. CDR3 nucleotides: TGTGCCAGCAGTTACTCGAGGAACTTAGCCAAAAACATTCAGTACTTC.

CDR3 region: CSASLRSTGELFF. Written as DNA, the CDR3 is TGCAGCGCTAGCCTCCGGAGCACCGGGGAGCTGTTTTTT. The chain uses TRBV29-1 and TRBJ2-2; possibly TRBD2 for D (5 bases). Trimming pared 7 bases from V and 4 bases from J, leaving 13 bases between. Germline V lookup: CDR1 SQVTM, CDR2 ANQGSEA. The CDR3 covers 13 residues.

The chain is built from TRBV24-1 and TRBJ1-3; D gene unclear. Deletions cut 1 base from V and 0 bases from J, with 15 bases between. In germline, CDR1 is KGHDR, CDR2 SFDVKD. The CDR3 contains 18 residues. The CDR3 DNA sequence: TGTGCCACCAGTGATTTAGCGGCACCATTTTCCTCTGGAAACACCATATATTTT. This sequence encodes CATSDLAAPFSSGNTIYF.

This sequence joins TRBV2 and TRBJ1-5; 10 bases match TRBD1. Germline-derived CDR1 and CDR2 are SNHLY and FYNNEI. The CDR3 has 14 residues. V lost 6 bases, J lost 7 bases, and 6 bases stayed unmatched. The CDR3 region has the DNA TGTGCCAGCAGAGGGACAGGGGCTGGGCAGCCCCAGCATTTT. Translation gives CASRGTGAGQPQHF.

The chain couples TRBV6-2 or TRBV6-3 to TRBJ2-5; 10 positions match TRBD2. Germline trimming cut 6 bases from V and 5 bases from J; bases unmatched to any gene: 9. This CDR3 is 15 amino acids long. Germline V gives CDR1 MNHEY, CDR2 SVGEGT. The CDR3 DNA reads TGTGCCAGCAGCGTGGCTAGCGGGAGAGGCGAGACCCAGTACTTC. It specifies CASSVASGRGETQYF.

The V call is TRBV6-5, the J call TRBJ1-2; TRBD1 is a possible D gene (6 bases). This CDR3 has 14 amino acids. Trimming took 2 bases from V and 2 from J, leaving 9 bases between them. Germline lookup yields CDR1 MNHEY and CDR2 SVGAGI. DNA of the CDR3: TGTGCCAGCAGTTACCTAGACAGGAACTATGGCTACACCTTC. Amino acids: CASSYLDRNYGYTF.

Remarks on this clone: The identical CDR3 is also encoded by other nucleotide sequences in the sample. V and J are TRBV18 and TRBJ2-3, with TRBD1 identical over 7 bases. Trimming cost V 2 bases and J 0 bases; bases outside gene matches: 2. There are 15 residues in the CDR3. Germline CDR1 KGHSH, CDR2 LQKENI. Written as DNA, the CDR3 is TGTGCCAGCTCACCAGCGACAGGGAGCACAGATACGCAGTATTTT. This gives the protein CASSPATGSTDTQYF.

The CDR3 sequence: CASFTSALGRSSYNEQFF. The CDR3 DNA reads as TGTGCCAGCTTCACATCCGCTCTTGGTAGGAGCTCCTACAATGAGCAGTTCTTC. This chain uses TRBV7-9 with TRBJ2-1; D is unclear. V was shortened by 8 bases and J by 0 bases, with 23 bases between the two germline ends. The CDR3 is 18 amino acids. The germline gives CDR1 SEHNR, CDR2 FQNEAQ (reference sequence).

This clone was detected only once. The CDR3 loop is CASSLTGALGAFF. The CDR3 bases are TGTGCCAGCAGTCTTACAGGGGCCCTCGGGGCTTTCTTT. The rearrangement links TRBV3-1 (or the pseudogene TRBV3-2) to TRBJ1-1, with 7 positions matching TRBD1. This CDR3 has 13 amino acids. Germline V gives CDR1 LGHDT, CDR2 YNNKEL (reference sequence). V was pared by 6 bases and J by 11 bases, with 12 bases of the junction left unmatched.

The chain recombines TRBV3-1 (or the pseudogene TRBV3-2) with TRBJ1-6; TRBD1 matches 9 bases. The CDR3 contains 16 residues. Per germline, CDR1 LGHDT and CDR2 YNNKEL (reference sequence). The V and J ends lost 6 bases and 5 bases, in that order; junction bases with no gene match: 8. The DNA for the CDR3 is TGTGCCAGCAGAAACAGGGGGCTCGGGAATAATTCACCCCTCCACTTT. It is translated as CASRNRGLGNNSPLHF.